This entry is about one TCR beta chain. The target antigen is unknown. V gave up 4 bases and J gave up 3 bases, with 13 bases separating them. Looked up from germline, CDR1 is MNHNS and CDR2 is SASEGT. The CDR3 spans 14 residues. This sample was included in a study of cytomegalovirus exposure and HLA in healthy donors. PCR was performed using 60 Vbeta and 13 Jbeta primers. Method: immunoSEQ multiplex PCR; TCRdb's copy keeps in-frame clones and lacks some. Of roughly 71,000 clones listed, approximately 60% are singletons. General study findings and limits: Follow-up analysis found HLA locus-dependent TCR association rates, highest for DRB1 and lowest for HLA-C. TCR beta V segments were, for the most part, productive about 87% or about 30% of the time in an earlier analysis.

The sample was PBMCs. The clonotype comes from a man aged 30 to 45 in good health and CMV-seronegative. The V gene is TRBV6-1, the J gene TRBJ2-7, with D perhaps matching TRBD1 (6 bases). CDR3 region: CASSGDTLYYEQYF. CDR3 nucleotide sequence: TGTGCCAGCAGTGGGGACACCTTGTACTACGAGCAGTACTTC.